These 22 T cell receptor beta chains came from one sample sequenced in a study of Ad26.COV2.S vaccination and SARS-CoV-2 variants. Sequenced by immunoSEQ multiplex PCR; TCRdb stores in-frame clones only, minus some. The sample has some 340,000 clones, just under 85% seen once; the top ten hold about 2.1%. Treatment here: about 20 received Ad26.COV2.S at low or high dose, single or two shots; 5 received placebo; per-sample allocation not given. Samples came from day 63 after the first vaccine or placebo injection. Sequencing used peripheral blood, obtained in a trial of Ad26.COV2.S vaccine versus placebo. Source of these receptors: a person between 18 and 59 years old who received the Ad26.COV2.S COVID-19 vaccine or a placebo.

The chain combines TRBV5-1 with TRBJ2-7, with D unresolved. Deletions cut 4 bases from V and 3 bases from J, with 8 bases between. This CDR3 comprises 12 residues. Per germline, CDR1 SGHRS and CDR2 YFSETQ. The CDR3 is CASSPSDYEQYF. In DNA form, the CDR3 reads TGCGCCAGCAGCCCCAGTGACTACGAGCAGTACTTC.

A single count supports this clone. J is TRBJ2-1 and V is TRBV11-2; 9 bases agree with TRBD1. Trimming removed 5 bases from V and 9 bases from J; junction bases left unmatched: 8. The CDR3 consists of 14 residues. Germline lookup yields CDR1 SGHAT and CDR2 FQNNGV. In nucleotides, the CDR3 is TGTGCCAGCAGCCAGGACAGGGGCCATGGTGAGCAGTTCTTC. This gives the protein CASSQDRGHGEQFF. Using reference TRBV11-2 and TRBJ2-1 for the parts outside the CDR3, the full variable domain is EAGVAQSPRYKIIEKRQSVAFWCNPISGHATLYWYQQILGQGPKLLIQFQNNGVVDDSQLPKDRFSAERLKGVDSTLKIQPAKLEDSAVYLCASSQDRGHGEQFFGPGTRLTVL.

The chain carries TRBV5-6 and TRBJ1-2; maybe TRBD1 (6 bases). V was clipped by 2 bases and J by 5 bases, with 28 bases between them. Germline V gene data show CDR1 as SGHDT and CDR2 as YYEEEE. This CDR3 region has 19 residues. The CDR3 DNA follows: TGTGCCAGCAGCTTCCTAACAGGGATAGGGCCCAAGCAGTGGTATGGCTACACCTTC. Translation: CASSFLTGIGPKQWYGYTF.

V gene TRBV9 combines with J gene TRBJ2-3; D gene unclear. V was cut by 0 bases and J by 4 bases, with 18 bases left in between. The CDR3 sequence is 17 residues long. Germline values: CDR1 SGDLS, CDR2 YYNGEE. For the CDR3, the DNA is TGTGCCAGCAGCGTAGGGCACCTTACCAGGTATCCAGATACGCAGTATTTT. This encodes CASSVGHLTRYPDTQYF.

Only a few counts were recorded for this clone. The CDR3: CASSYTGQSYGYTF. As DNA, the CDR3 is TGTGCCAGCAGCTACACGGGACAGAGCTATGGCTACACCTTC. The rearrangement links TRBV5-5 to TRBJ1-2, with 7 bases fitting TRBD1. CDR3 length: 14 amino acids. CDR1 and CDR2 (germline): SGHKS, YYEKEE (reference sequence). Germline trimming cut 3 bases from V and 4 bases from J; bases unmatched to any gene: 6.

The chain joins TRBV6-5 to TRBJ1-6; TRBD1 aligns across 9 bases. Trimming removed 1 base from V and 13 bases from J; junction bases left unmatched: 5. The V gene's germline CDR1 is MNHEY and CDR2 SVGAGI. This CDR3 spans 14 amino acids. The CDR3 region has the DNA TGTGCCAGCAGTTACTACGGGACAGGGATCCCCCTCCACTTT. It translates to CASSYYGTGIPLHF.

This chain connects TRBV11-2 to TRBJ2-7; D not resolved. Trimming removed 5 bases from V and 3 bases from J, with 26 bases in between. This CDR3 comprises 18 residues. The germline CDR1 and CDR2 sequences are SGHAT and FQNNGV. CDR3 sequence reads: CASSPTGRPRGGVYEQYF. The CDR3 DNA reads TGTGCCAGCAGCCCCACGGGTAGACCACGTGGTGGGGTCTACGAGCAGTACTTC.

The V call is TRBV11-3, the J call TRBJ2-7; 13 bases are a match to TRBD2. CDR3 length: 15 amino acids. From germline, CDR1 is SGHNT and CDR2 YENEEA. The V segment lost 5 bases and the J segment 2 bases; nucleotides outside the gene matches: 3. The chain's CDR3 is CASSPGLAGTYEQYF. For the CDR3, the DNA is TGTGCCAGCAGCCCGGGACTAGCGGGGACCTACGAGCAGTACTTC.

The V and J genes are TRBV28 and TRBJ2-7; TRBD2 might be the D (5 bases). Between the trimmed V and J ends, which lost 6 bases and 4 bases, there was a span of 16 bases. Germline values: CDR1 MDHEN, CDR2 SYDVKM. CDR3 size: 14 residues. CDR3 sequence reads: CASSTREYAYEQYF. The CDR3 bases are TGTGCCAGCAGCACAAGGGAGTACGCATACGAGCAGTACTTC.

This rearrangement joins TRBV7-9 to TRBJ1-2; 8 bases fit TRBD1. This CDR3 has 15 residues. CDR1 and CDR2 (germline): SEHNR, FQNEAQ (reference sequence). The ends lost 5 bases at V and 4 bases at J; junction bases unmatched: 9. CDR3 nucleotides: TGTGCCAGCAGCCTAGGACAGGGTAGTGGCTATGGCTACACCTTC. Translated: CASSLGQGSGYGYTF. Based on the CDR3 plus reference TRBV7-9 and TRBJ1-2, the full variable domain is DTGVSQNPRHKITKRGQNVTFRCDPISEHNRLYWYRQTLGQGPEFLTYFQNEAQLEKSRLLSDRFSAERPKGSFSTLEIQRTEQGDSAMYLCASSLGQGSGYGYTFGSGTRLTVV.

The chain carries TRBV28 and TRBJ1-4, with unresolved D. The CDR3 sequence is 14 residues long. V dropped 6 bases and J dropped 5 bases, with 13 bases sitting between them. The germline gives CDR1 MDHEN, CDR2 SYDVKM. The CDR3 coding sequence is TGTGCCAGCAGGCCGACAAGGCTAAATGAAAAACTGTTTTTT. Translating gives CASRPTRLNEKLFF.

CDR3 protein: CASRLGQGSRPQYF. CDR3 sequence (DNA): TGTGCCAGCAGACTGGGACAGGGGAGTCGTCCCCAGTACTTC. J is TRBJ2-5 and V is TRBV11-3; 10 bases fit TRBD1. V gave up 6 bases and J gave up 9 bases; unmatched junction bases: 10. The CDR3 consists of 14 residues. Germline CDR1 reads SGHNT; CDR2 reads YENEEA.

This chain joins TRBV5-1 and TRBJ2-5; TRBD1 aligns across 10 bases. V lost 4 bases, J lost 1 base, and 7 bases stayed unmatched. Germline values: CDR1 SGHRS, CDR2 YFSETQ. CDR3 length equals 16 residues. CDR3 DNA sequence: TGCGCCAGCAGCGACGGGGACAGGGGCCCCCAAGAGACCCAGTACTTC. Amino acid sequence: CASSDGDRGPQETQYF.

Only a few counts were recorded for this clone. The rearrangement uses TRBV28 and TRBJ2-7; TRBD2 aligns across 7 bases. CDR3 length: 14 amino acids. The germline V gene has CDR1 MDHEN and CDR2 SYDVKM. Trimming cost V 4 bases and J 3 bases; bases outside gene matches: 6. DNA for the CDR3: TGTGCCAGCAGTTCCGGGGGGAAACACTACGAGCAGTACTTC. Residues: CASSSGGKHYEQYF.

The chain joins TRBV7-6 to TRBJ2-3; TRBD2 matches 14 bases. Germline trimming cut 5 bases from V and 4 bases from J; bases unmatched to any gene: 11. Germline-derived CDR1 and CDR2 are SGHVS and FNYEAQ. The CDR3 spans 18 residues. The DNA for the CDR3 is TGTGCCAGCAGCAAGGGGACTAGCGGGGGTTGGGGGGCAGATACGCAGTATTTT. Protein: CASSKGTSGGWGADTQYF. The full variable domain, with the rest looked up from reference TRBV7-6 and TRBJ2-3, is GAGVSQSPRYKVTKRGQDVALRCDPISGHVSLYWYRQALGQGPEFLTYFNYEAQQDKSGLPNDRFSAERPEGSISTLTIQRTEQRDSAMYRCASSKGTSGGWGADTQYFGPGTRLTVL.

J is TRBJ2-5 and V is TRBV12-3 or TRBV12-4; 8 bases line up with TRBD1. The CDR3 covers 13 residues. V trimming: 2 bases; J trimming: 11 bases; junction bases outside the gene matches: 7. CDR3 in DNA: TGTGCCAGCAGTTTATCAGGGACAGGAGGACAGTACTTC. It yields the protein CASSLSGTGGQYF.

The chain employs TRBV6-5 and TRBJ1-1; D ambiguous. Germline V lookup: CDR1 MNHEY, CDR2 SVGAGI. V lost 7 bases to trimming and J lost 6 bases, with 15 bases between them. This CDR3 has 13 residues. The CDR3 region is CASNRREGSEAFF. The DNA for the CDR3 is TGTGCCAGCAACCGACGCGAGGGCTCTGAAGCTTTCTTT.

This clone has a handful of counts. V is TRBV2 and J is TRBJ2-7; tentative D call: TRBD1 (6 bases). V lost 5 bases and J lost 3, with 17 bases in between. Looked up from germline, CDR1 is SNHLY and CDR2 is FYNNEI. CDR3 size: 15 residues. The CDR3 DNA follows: TGTGCCAGCAGTTCTGGACAGAGTTGGAACTACGAGCAGTACTTC. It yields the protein CASSSGQSWNYEQYF.

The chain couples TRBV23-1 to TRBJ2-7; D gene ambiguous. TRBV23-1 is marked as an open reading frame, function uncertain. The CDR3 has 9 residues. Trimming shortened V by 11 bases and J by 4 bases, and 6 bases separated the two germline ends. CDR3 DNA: TGCGCCCCGCAGTACGAGCAGTACTTC. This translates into CAPQYEQYF.

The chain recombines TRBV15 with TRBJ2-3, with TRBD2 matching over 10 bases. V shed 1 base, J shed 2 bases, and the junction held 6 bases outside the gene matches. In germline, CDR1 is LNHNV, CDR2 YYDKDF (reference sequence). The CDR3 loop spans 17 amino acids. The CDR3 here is CATSRVPGLADTDTQYF. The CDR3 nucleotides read TGTGCCACCAGCAGAGTGCCTGGACTAGCGGACACAGATACGCAGTATTTT. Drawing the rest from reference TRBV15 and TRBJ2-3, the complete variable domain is DAMVIQNPRYQVTQFGKPVTLSCSQTLNHNVMYWYQQKSSQAPKLLFHYYDKDFNNEADTPDNFQSRRPNTSFCFLDIRSPGLGDTAMYLCATSRVPGLADTDTQYFGPGTRLTVL.

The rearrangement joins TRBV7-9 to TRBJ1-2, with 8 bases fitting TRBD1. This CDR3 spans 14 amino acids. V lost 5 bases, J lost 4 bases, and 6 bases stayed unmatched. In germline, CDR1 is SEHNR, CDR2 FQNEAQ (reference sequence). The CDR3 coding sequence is TGTGCCAGCAGCGATGGGACAGGAACCTATGGCTACACCTTC. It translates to CASSDGTGTYGYTF.

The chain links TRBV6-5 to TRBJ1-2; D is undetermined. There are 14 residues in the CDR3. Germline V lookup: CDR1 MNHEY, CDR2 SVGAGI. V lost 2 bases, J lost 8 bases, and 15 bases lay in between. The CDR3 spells CASSYTGSTSGYTF. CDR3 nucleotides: TGTGCCAGCAGTTACACGGGGTCCACTAGCGGCTACACCTTC.